These T cell receptor beta chains were read from a single sample in a study of blood T cell repertoires in COVID-19. Clones were read by immunoSEQ multiplex PCR, and TCRdb kept only the in-frame ones, dropping some. The table has over 100,000 clones, approximately 82% seen once. Input material: peripheral blood. The receptor set was obtained from a woman in her sixties or seventies with acute or convalescent COVID-19. CDR3s include the opening cysteine and the closing phenylalanine or tryptophan. Fields, in order: J gene, clone size, D gene, V gene, CDR3 length, CDR3 protein, CDR3 DNA. The D gene is left open where the match is weak. Rows may omit the clone size; those that give it use once, few, many or a size class.

j_call: TRBJ2-3
clone_size: .
d_call: .
v_call: TRBV7-8
cdr3_length: 13
cdr3_aa: CASSARQADTQYF
cdr3_nt: TGTGCCAGCAGCGCCCGGCAGGCAGATACGCAGTATTTT

j_call: TRBJ2-5
clone_size: .
d_call: .
v_call: TRBV7-8
cdr3_length: 13
cdr3_aa: CASSLLGGGFQYF
cdr3_nt: TGTGCCAGCAGCTTATTGGGAGGGGGATTCCAGTACTTC

j_call: TRBJ1-2
clone_size: .
d_call: TRBD1
v_call: TRBV18
cdr3_length: 13
cdr3_aa: CASSRTGGYGYTF
cdr3_nt: TGTGCCAGCTCGCGGACAGGCGGCTATGGCTACACCTTC

j_call: TRBJ1-6
clone_size: .
d_call: .
v_call: TRBV27
cdr3_length: 15
cdr3_aa: CASSWPSSYNSPLHF
cdr3_nt: TGTGCCAGCAGTTGGCCTAGCTCCTATAATTCACCCCTCCACTTT

j_call: TRBJ2-1
clone_size: .
d_call: .
v_call: TRBV12-3/TRBV12-4
cdr3_length: 12
cdr3_aa: CASSYEDNEQFF
cdr3_nt: TGTGCCAGCAGTTACGAGGACAATGAGCAGTTCTTC

j_call: TRBJ1-4
clone_size: .
d_call: .
v_call: TRBV5-1
cdr3_length: 15
cdr3_aa: CASRPVQTNNEKLFF
cdr3_nt: TGCGCCAGCAGACCCGTGCAGACAAATAATGAAAAACTGTTTTTT

j_call: TRBJ2-2
clone_size: once
d_call: TRBD2
v_call: TRBV7-2
cdr3_length: 15
cdr3_aa: CASSFTLAGPGELFF
cdr3_nt: TGTGCCAGCAGCTTTACGCTAGCGGGACCCGGGGAGCTGTTTTTT

j_call: TRBJ1-4
clone_size: .
d_call: .
v_call: TRBV15
cdr3_length: 13
cdr3_aa: CAPMYGTNEKLFF
cdr3_nt: TGTGCCCCTATGTACGGGACTAATGAAAAACTGTTTTTT

j_call: TRBJ1-6
clone_size: .
d_call: .
v_call: TRBV11-2
cdr3_length: 15
cdr3_aa: CASSLVGRGNSPLHF
cdr3_nt: TGTGCCAGCAGCTTAGTAGGGCGGGGGAATTCACCCCTCCACTTT

j_call: TRBJ2-7
clone_size: .
d_call: TRBD2
v_call: TRBV6-5
cdr3_length: 15
cdr3_aa: CASIQTSGNSYEQYF
cdr3_nt: TGTGCCAGCATCCAGACTAGCGGGAATTCCTACGAGCAGTACTTC

j_call: TRBJ1-4
clone_size: .
d_call: .
v_call: TRBV11-2
cdr3_length: 17
cdr3_aa: CASSPRGTGRLNEKLFF
cdr3_nt: TGTGCCAGCAGCCCAAGGGGGACGGGGCGGTTGAATGAAAAACTGTTTTTT